This T cell receptor (beta chain) originates from a study of cytomegalovirus exposure and HLA in healthy donors. Study results and caveats: Reportedly, cytomegalovirus status was diagnosed with high sensitivity and specificity.

The CDR3 consists of 13 residues. Germline V gives CDR1 SEHNR, CDR2 FQNEAQ (reference sequence). Trimming took off 3 bases at V and 8 bases at J, with 13 bases between the two ends. The assay was immunoSEQ multiplex PCR, and TCRdb's table has in-frame clones only and misses some. This table has over 150,000 clones, 65% to 85% appearing once. Notes on this clone: Antigen specificity is unknown.

This clonotype was sampled from a woman under 30 in good health and CMV-seropositive. The chain joins TRBV7-9 to TRBJ1-2; no clear D gene. Sequencing was carried out using PBMCs. CDR3 amino acids: CASSLQVSEGYTF. CDR3 DNA sequence: TGTGCCAGCAGCTTGCAGGTGTCAGAGGGCTACACCTTC.